Below, one TCR beta chain is given with its context. This CDR3 spans 16 amino acids. Trimming left V 0 bases short and J 3 bases short, with 16 bases between. Germline CDR1 and CDR2: SGDLS and YYNGEE. This sample's TCRbeta library carried unique molecular identifier barcodes. TCRdb re-analysed the PCR reads in MiXCR, keeping a single row per CDR3 protein. Altogether about 610,000 distinct CDR3 sequences are present, over 9.5% being singletons, with the ten largest covering less than 5%. The data were taken from a study of T-cell reconstitution after alpha-beta-depleted transplantation in children. The sequences come from PBMCs from the stem cell graft donor, collected from the stem cell graft. The source is a human donor who donated a stem cell graft to a child with acute myeloid leukemia. This chain connects TRBV9 to TRBJ2-7; perhaps TRBD1 as D (6 bases). CDR3 DNA sequence: TGTGCCAGCAGCGTAGGTATCCAGGGGAAGCTCTACGAGCAGTACTTC. Residues: CASSVGIQGKLYEQYF. Using reference TRBV9 and TRBJ2-7 for the parts outside the CDR3, the full variable domain is DSGVTQTPKHLITATGQRVTLRCSPRSGDLSVYWYQQSLDQGLQFLIQYYNGEERAKGNILERFSAQQFPDLHSELNLSSLELGDSALYFCASSVGIQGKLYEQYFGPGTRLTVT.